This T cell receptor (beta chain) was identified during a study of blood T cell repertoires in COVID-19. About the study: The origin of the acute and convalescent COVID-19 samples was the United States, Italy and Spain. Sample material is recorded as cDNA or gDNA derived from T cells, B-cell-depleted T cells, or PBMCs.

Only a few counts were recorded for this clone. The CDR3 runs 16 residues. The junction had 13 bases not matched to a gene; V was cut back by 2 bases and J by 6 bases. Germline loops: CDR1 SEHNR, CDR2 FQNEAQ (reference sequence). In the study's own analysis: Nucleated cell number was recorded as an estimate derived from reference gene primer amplification. TCRdb's table, derived via immunoSEQ multiplex PCR, lists solely in-frame clones and lacks some. Clonal size and the V and J genes are those of that table, whereas D and trimming came from the DNA. The sample yields about 130,000 clones, approximately 85% seen once. Those enrolled in Seattle joined during active infection and were followed longitudinally afterward.

This sequence joins TRBV7-9 and TRBJ2-7; 7 nucleotides line up with TRBD2. The sample comprised peripheral blood. This receptor was identified in a woman at least 80 years old with COVID-19, enrolled during active disease. The CDR3 coding sequence is TGTGCCAGCAGCTTATCTCTTGGGACTATAGCGGGCGAGCAGTACTTC. Translation gives CASSLSLGTIAGEQYF.